The clone carrying this T cell receptor (beta chain) showed up just once. Original handling: Estimated nucleated cell counts came from reference gene primer amplification. Clones were read by immunoSEQ multiplex PCR, and TCRdb kept only the in-frame ones, dropping some. That table supplies the V and J calls and clone size; D and trimming were determined from the DNA. The sample records around 300,000 clones, roughly 90% being singletons. The data are from a study of blood T cell repertoires in COVID-19. On the study more broadly: Donors in the United States, Italy and Spain gave samples during acute or convalescent COVID-19. Nucleic acid was either cDNA or gDNA, and it came from T cells, B-cell-depleted T cells, or PBMCs.

Cohort 3 recovery required two negative PCRs, clearance, or symptom resolution. The V gene's germline CDR1 is SEHNR and CDR2 FQNEAQ (reference sequence). The CDR3 is 13 residues long. Trimming cost V 8 bases and J 4 bases, with 14 bases left between them. V gene TRBV7-9 combines with J gene TRBJ1-1, with D unclear. Material: PBMCs or T cells enriched from blood (not recorded which). This sequence originates from a woman aged 60 to 75 who had recovered from COVID-19. The CDR3: CASGEGGSTEAFF. The CDR3 region has the DNA TGTGCCAGCGGCGAGGGTGGGAGCACTGAAGCTTTCTTT.